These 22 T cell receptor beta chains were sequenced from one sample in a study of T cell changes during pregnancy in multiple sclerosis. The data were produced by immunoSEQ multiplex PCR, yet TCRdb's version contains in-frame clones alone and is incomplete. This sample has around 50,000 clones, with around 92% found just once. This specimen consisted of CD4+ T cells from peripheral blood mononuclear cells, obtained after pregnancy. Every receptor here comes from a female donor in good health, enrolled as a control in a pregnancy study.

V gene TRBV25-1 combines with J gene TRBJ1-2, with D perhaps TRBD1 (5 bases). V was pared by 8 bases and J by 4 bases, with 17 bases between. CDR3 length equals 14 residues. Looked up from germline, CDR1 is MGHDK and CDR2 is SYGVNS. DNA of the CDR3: TGTGCCAGCTCCCCTTCGGGGGATGGCTATGGCTACACCTTC. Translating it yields CASSPSGDGYGYTF.

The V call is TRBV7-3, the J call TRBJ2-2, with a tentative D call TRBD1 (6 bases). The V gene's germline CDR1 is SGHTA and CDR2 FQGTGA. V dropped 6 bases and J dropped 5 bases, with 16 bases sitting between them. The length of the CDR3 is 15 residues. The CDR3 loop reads CASRQGGRGTGELFF. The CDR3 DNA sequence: TGTGCCAGCAGGCAAGGGGGACGCGGGACCGGGGAGCTGTTTTTT.

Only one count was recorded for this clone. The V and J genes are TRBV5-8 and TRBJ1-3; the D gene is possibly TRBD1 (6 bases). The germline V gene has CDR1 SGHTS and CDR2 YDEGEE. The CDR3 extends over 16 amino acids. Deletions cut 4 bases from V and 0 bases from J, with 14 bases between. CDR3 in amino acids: CASSTPPRGSGNTIYF. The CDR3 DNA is TGTGCCAGCAGCACCCCGCCCAGGGGCTCTGGAAACACCATATATTTT.

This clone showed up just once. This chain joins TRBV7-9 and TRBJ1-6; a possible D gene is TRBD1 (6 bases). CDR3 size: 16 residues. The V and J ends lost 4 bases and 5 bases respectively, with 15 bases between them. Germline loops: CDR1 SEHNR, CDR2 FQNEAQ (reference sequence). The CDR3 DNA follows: TGTGCCAGCAGCTCAAGAAGACAGGAGAATAATTCACCCCTCCACTTT. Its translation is CASSSRRQENNSPLHF.

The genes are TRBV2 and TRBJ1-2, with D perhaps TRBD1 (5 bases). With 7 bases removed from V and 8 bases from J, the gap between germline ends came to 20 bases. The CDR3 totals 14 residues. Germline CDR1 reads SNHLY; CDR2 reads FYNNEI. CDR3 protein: CASTQGAASGGYTF. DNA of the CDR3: TGTGCCAGCACTCAAGGGGCAGCATCGGGCGGCTACACCTTC.

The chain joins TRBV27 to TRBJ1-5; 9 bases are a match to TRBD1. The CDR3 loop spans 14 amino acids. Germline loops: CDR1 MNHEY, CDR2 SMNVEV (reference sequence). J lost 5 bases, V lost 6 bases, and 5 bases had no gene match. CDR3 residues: CASSLDRGYQPQHF. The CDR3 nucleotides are TGTGCCAGCAGCCTTGACAGGGGGTATCAGCCCCAGCATTTT.

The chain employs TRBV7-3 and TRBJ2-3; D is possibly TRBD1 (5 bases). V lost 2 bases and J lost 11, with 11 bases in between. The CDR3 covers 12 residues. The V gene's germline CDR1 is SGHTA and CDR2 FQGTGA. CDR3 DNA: TGTGCCAGCAGCTTAGCGCAGGGAAAGCAGTATTTT. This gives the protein CASSLAQGKQYF.

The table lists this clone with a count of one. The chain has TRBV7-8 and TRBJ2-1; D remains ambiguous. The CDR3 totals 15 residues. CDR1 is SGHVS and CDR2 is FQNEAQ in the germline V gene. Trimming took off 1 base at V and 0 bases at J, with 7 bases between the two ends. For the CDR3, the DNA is TGTGCCAGCAGCTTAGAGTATAGCTCCTACAATGAGCAGTTCTTC. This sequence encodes CASSLEYSSYNEQFF.

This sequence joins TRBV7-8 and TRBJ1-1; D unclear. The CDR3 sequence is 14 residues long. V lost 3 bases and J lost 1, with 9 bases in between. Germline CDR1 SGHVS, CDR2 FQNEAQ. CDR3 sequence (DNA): TGTGCCAGCAGCTTCGTCGCAGGGAACACTGAAGCTTTCTTT. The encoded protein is CASSFVAGNTEAFF.

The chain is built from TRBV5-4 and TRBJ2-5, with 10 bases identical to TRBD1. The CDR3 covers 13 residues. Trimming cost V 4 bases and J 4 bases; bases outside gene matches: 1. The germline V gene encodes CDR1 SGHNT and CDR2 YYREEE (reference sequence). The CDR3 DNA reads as TGTGCCAGCAGCCGGGACAGGGGAGAGACCCAGTACTTC. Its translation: CASSRDRGETQYF.

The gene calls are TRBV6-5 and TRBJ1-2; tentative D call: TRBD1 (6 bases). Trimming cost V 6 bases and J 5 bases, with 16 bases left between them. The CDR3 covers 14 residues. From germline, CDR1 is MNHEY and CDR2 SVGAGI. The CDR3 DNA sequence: TGTGCCAGCAGAGGGGGACGGGTTGGGTATGGCTACACCTTC. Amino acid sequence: CASRGGRVGYGYTF.

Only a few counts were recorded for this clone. The CDR3, as DNA: TGTGCCAGCACGGGGAACACCATATATTTT. Amino acid sequence: CASTGNTIYF. The J gene is TRBJ1-3, the V gene TRBV28; D gene uncertain. The germline gives CDR1 MDHEN, CDR2 SYDVKM. The CDR3 contains 10 residues. Trimming removed 7 bases from V and 7 bases from J, with 5 bases in between.

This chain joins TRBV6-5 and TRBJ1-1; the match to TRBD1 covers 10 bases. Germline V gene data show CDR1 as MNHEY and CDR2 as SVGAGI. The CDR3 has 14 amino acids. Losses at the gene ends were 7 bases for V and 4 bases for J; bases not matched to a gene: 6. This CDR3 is CASKRRDRGTEAFF. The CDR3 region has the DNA TGTGCCAGCAAAAGGCGGGACAGGGGCACTGAAGCTTTCTTT.

CDR3 nucleotide sequence: TGTGCCAGCAGCCATACAGGGGTGGAGAACTATGGCTACACCTTC. This translates into CASSHTGVENYGYTF. The rearrangement joins TRBV14 to TRBJ1-2, with TRBD1 matching over 7 bases. CDR1 and CDR2 from the germline V gene are SGHDN and FVKESK. Unmatched junction bases numbered 6, after V lost 3 bases and J lost 2 bases. This CDR3 has 15 residues.

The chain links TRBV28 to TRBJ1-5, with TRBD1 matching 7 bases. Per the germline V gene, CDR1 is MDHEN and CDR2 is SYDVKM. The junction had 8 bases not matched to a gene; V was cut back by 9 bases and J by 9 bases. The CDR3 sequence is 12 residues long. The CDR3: CASSGTDGPQHF. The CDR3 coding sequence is TGTGCCAGTTCTGGGACAGACGGGCCCCAGCATTTT. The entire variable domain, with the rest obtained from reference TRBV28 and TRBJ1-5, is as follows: DVKVTQSSRYLVKRTGEKVFLECVQDMDHENMFWYRQDPGLGLRLIYFSYDVKMKEKGDIPEGYSVSREKKERFSLILESASTNQTSMYLCASSGTDGPQHFGDGTRLSIL.

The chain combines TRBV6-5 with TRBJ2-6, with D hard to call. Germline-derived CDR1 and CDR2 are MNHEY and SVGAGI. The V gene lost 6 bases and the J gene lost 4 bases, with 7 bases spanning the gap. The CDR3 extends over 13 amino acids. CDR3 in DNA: TGTGCCAGCAGCTTTCTGGGGGCCAACGTCCTGACTTTC. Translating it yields CASSFLGANVLTF.

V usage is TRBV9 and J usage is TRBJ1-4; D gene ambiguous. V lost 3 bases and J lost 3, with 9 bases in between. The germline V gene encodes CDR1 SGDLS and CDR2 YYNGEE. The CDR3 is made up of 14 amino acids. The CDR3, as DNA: TGTGCCAGCAGCGCCCAGGTAGCTAATGAAAAACTGTTTTTT. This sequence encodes CASSAQVANEKLFF.

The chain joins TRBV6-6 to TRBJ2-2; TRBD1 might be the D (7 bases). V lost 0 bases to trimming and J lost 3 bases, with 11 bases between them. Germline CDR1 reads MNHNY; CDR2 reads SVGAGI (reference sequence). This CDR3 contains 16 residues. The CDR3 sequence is CASSYSGRGDTGELFF. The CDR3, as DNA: TGTGCCAGCAGTTACTCGGGCAGGGGGGACACCGGGGAGCTGTTTTTT.

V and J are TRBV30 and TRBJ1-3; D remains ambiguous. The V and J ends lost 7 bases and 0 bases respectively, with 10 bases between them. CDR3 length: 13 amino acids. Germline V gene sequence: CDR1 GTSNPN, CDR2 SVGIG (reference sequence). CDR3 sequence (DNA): TGTGCCTACGACACAGACTCTGGAAACACCATATATTTT. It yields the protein CAYDTDSGNTIYF.

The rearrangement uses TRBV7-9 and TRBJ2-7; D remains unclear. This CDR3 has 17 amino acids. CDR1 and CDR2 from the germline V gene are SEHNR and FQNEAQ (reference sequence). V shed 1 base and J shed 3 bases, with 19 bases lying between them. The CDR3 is CASSLGGGGRLFYEQYF. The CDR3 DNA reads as TGTGCCAGCAGCTTAGGCGGTGGCGGCCGTCTTTTCTACGAGCAGTACTTC. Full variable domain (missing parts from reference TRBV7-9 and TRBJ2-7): DTGVSQNPRHKITKRGQNVTFRCDPISEHNRLYWYRQTLGQGPEFLTYFQNEAQLEKSRLLSDRFSAERPKGSFSTLEIQRTEQGDSAMYLCASSLGGGGRLFYEQYFGPGTRLTVT.

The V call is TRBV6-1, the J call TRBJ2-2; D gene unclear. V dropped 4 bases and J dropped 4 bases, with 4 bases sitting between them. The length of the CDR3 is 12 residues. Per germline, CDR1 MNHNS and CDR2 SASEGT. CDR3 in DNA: TGTGCCAGCAGTGTTCTCACCGGGGAGCTGTTTTTT. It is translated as CASSVLTGELFF.

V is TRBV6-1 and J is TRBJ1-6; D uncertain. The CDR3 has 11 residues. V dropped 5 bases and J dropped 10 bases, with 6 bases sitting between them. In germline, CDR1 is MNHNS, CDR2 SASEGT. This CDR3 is CASSLYSPLHF. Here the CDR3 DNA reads TGTGCCAGCAGTCTATACTCACCCCTCCACTTT.